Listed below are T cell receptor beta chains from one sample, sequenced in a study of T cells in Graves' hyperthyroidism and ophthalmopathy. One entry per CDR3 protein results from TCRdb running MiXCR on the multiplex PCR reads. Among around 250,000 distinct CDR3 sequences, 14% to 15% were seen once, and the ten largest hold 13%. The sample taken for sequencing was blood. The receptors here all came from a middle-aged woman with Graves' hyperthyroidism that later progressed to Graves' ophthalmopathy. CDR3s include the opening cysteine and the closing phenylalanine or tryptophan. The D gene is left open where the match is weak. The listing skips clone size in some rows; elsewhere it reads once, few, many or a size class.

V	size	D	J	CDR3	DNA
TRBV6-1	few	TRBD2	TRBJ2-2	CASGTSGSWTGELFF	TGTGCCAGCGGAACTAGCGGGAGCTGGACCGGGGAGCTGTTTTTT
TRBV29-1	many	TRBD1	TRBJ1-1	CSTWDSRGEAFF	TGCAGCACGTGGGACAGTCGGGGGGAAGCTTTCTTT
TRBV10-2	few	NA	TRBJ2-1	CASSESSWDEQFF	TGCGCCAGCAGTGAGTCGAGCTGGGATGAGCAGTTCTTC
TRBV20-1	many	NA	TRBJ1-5	CSARDRAEPQHF	TGCAGTGCTAGAGATAGGGCGGAGCCCCAGCATTTT
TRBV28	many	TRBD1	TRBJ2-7	CASSLLIGDRDGSYEQYF	TGTGCCAGCAGTTTATTAATCGGGGACAGGGACGGCTCCTACGAGCAGTACTTC
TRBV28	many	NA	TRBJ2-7	CASSPRDFLYEQYF	TGTGCCAGCAGTCCGCGGGACTTCCTCTACGAGCAGTACTTC
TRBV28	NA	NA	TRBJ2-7	CASSPHTGSSYEQYF	TGTGCCAGCAGCCCTCACACAGGGTCCTCCTACGAGCAGTACTTC
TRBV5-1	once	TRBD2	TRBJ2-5	CASSLGGLAGGGKTQYF	TGCGCCAGCAGCTTGGGAGGTCTAGCGGGAGGAGGGAAGACCCAGTACTTC
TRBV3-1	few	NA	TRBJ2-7	CASSHDRRATRWYEQYF	TGTGCCAGCAGCCATGACCGGAGGGCGACTAGGTGGTACGAGCAGTACTTC
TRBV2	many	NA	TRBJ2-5	CASSETSLSETQYF	TGTGCCAGCAGTGAGACAAGCTTATCGGAGACCCAGTACTTC
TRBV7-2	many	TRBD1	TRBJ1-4	CASSLVGTGLEKLFF	TGTGCCAGCAGCTTAGTGGGGACAGGGTTGGAAAAACTGTTTTTT
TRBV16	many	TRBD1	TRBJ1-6	CASRPGTDNSPLHF	TGTGCCAGCCGCCCCGGGACAGATAATTCACCCCTCCACTTT
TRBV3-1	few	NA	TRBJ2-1	CASSQAPLSNEQFF	TGTGCCAGCAGCCAAGCCCCCCTTAGCAATGAGCAGTTCTTC
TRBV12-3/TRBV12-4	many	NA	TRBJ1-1	CASSRSRLSAFF	TGTGCCAGCAGTCGGTCTCGGTTGTCAGCTTTCTTT
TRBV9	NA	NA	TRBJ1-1	CASSVEGGNTEAFF	TGTGCCAGCAGCGTAGAGGGGGGTAACACTGAAGCTTTCTTT
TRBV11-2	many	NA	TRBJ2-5	CASTPFGLGETQYF	TGTGCCAGCACCCCTTTCGGGTTAGGGGAGACCCAGTACTTC
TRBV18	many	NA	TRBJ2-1	CASSGLTYNEQFF	TGTGCCAGCTCAGGACTTACCTACAATGAGCAGTTCTTC
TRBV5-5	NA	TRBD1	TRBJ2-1	CASRQGTSYNEQFF	TGTGCCAGCAGACAGGGGACCTCCTACAATGAGCAGTTCTTC
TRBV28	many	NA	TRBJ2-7	CCTRPEGNEQYF	TGTTGCACACGTCCTGAGGGAAACGAGCAGTACTTC
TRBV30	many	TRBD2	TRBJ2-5	CACGLAGKETQYF	TGTGCCTGCGGACTAGCGGGAAAGGAGACCCAGTACTTC
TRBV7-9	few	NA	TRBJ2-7	CASSSEKYEQYF	TGTGCCAGCAGCTCAGAAAAATACGAGCAGTACTTC
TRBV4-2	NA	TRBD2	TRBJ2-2	CASSRSLAGINTGELFF	TGTGCCAGCAGCCGTTCACTAGCGGGTATAAACACCGGGGAGCTGTTTTTT
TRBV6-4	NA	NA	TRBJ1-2	CASSDFGSEGYTF	TGTGCCAGCAGTGACTTTGGTTCGGAAGGCTACACCTTC
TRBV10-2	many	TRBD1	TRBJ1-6	CASSDLTGGEDSPLHF	TGCGCCAGCAGTGACCTGACAGGGGGCGAAGATTCACCCCTCCACTTT
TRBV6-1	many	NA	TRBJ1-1	CASSDPGRNTEAFF	TGTGCCAGCAGTGACCCAGGGAGGAACACTGAAGCTTTCTTT
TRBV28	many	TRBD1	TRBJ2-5	CASSLGTAKTQETQYF	TGTGCCAGCAGTTTAGGGACAGCTAAAACTCAAGAGACCCAGTACTTC
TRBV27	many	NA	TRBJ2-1	CAILTGHNEQFF	TGTGCCATTTTAACAGGCCACAATGAGCAGTTCTTC
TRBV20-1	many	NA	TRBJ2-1	CSARDLSAYNEQFF	TGCAGTGCTAGAGATTTGTCGGCGTACAATGAGCAGTTCTTC
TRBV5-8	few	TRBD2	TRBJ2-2	CASSGDYPSNTGELFF	TGTGCCAGCAGCGGGGACTACCCCTCAAACACCGGGGAGCTGTTTTTT
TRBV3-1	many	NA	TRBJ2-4	CASSQGGHRYF	TGTGCCAGCAGCCAAGGGGGGCATCGGTACTTC
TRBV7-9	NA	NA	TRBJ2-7	CASSLVIPEQYF	TGTGCCAGCAGCTTAGTGATTCCCGAGCAGTACTTC
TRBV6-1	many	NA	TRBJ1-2	CASSSNYGYTF	TGTGCCAGCAGTTCTAACTATGGCTACACCTTC
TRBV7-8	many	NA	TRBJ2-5	CASSTPGAGPADQYF	TGTGCCAGCAGCACCCCCGGCGCGGGCCCCGCCGACCAGTACTTC
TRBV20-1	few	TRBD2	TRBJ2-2	CSARDLGGRGTGELFF	TGCAGTGCTAGAGATTTGGGCGGGAGGGGCACCGGGGAGCTGTTTTTT
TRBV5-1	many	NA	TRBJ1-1	CASTLLGGTEAFF	TGCGCCAGCACCCTCCTGGGTGGGACTGAAGCTTTCTTT
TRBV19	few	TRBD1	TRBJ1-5	CASSFRQGAYQPQHF	TGTGCCAGTAGTTTCAGACAGGGAGCATATCAGCCCCAGCATTTT
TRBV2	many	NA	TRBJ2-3	CASSVDYSTDTQYF	TGTGCCAGCAGTGTGGACTATAGCACAGATACGCAGTATTTT
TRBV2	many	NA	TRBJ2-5	CASSEWGRRETQYF	TGTGCCAGCAGTGAATGGGGGAGGCGAGAGACCCAGTACTTC
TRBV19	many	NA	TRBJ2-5	CASSIGRAQETQYF	TGTGCCAGTAGTATAGGGCGGGCCCAAGAGACCCAGTACTTC
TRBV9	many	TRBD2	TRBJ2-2	CASSFREASGRLNTGELFF	TGTGCCAGCAGCTTTCGGGAGGCTAGCGGAAGACTCAACACCGGGGAGCTGTTTTTT
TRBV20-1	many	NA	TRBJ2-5	CSASAGVLETQYF	TGCAGTGCTTCTGCCGGGGTGCTGGAGACCCAGTACTTC
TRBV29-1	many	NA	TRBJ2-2	CSVTYGWAGELFF	TGCAGCGTTACCTACGGATGGGCCGGGGAGCTGTTTTTT
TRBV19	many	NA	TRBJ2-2	CASSHIRGALGTGELFF	TGTGCCAGTAGCCACATTCGCGGGGCCCTTGGGACCGGGGAGCTGTTTTTT
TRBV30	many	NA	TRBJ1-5	CAWSPGITGNQPQHF	TGTGCCTGGAGTCCAGGTATTACGGGCAATCAGCCCCAGCATTTT